This T cell receptor (beta chain) originates from a study of a mutant IDH1 vaccine in newly diagnosed glioma. Time point in this sample: week 11, during vaccination. Doses of 300 ug of mutant IDH1 20-mer peptide were given with topical imiquimod. Comment on this clone: Its target is not known.

The repertoire was sequenced with immunoSEQ multiplex PCR; TCRdb's copy has only in-frame clones and lacks some. The sample contains 100,000 to 150,000 clones, over 75% of which appear only once. Here the sequenced sample was PBMCs, taken from a glioma patient whose treatment included an IDH1 peptide vaccine. This TCR derives from a man aged 35 to 55 with glioma.

In DNA form, the CDR3 reads TGTGCCAGCACAACCTACGGGGGGGCTGGGGCCAACGTCCTGACTTTC. It translates to CASTTYGGAGANVLTF. The rearrangement joins TRBV2 to TRBJ2-6; 8 bases map to TRBD2. V dropped 7 bases and J dropped 2; count of bases not matched to a gene: 7. The CDR3 is 16 residues long. Per germline, CDR1 SNHLY and CDR2 FYNNEI.